This paragraph reports one T cell receptor (beta chain). Its antigen is still unknown. The data derive from a study of T cells in localized non-small cell lung cancer. General study results and limits: Density of T cells in blood, when higher, went with longer overall survival.

CDR1 and CDR2 from the germline V gene are MNHNS and SASEGT. Between the trimmed V and J ends, which lost 6 bases and 1 base, there was a span of 12 bases. The CDR3 spans 15 residues. Sequenced by immunoSEQ multiplex PCR; TCRdb stores in-frame clones only, minus some. The sample consists of approximately 81,000 clones, approximately 90% of them appearing once. The specimen comprised peripheral blood, sampled before any cancer treatment. This TCR derives from a woman between 35 and 75 years old with stage I squamous cell lung carcinoma. V gene TRBV6-1 combines with J gene TRBJ2-2; perhaps TRBD2 as D (7 bases). The CDR3 nucleotides read TGTGCCAGCAGGGGAGGGGGGTGGAACACCGGGGAGCTGTTTTTT. Translated, it gives CASRGGGWNTGELFF.